These T cell receptor beta chains were read from a single sample in a study of T cell responses to AZD1222 COVID-19 vaccine. Sequencing was performed with immunoSEQ multiplex PCR; in TCRdb, only in-frame clones are kept and a portion is missing. This sample yields some 150,000 clones, of which more than 80% are seen a single time; 3% to 3.5% belongs to the top ten. The sample was peripheral blood, taken 28 days after the second AZD1222 dose. The source is an adult who received the AZD1222 COVID-19 vaccine. The CDR3 runs from the conserved cysteine through the conserved F or W. The D gene is left open where the match is weak. Rows give clone size only sometimes, using once, few, many, or a class for an expanded clone.

D gene: NA; V gene: TRBV6-5; clone size: few; J gene: TRBJ1-1; CDR3 DNA: TGTGCCAGCAGTTACGGTATGGAGGCTAACACTGAAGCTTTCTTT; CDR3 protein: CASSYGMEANTEAFF
D gene: TRBD1; V gene: TRBV7-2; clone size: NA; J gene: TRBJ1-5; CDR3 DNA: TGTGCCAGCAGCTTAGTTTCGACAGGGCTCAATCAGCCCCAGCATTTT; CDR3 protein: CASSLVSTGLNQPQHF
D gene: NA; V gene: TRBV30; clone size: NA; J gene: TRBJ1-2; CDR3 DNA: TGTGCCTGGGTCTCAGGGTTGCGCTACACCTTC; CDR3 protein: CAWVSGLRYTF
D gene: NA; V gene: TRBV2; clone size: NA; J gene: TRBJ1-2; CDR3 DNA: TGTGCCAGCAGTGAAGCGGAGGGGCCCAACTATGGCTACACCTTC; CDR3 protein: CASSEAEGPNYGYTF
D gene: NA; V gene: TRBV6-5; clone size: once; J gene: TRBJ2-5; CDR3 DNA: TGTGCCAGCGGGGAGATGGGGGTCGGGGAGACCCAGTACTTC; CDR3 protein: CASGEMGVGETQYF
D gene: TRBD1; V gene: TRBV7-9; clone size: NA; J gene: TRBJ1-4; CDR3 DNA: TGTGCCAGCAGCTTAGAACGGACAGGGAATGAAAAACTGTTTTTT; CDR3 protein: CASSLERTGNEKLFF
D gene: TRBD2; V gene: TRBV28; clone size: NA; J gene: TRBJ2-3; CDR3 DNA: TGTGCCAGCAGTTCTATGGCGGGAGGGAAGACAGATACGCAGTATTTT; CDR3 protein: CASSSMAGGKTDTQYF
D gene: NA; V gene: TRBV28; clone size: NA; J gene: TRBJ2-7; CDR3 DNA: TGTGCCAGCAAGGGCGGGCACGAGCAGTACTTC; CDR3 protein: CASKGGHEQYF
D gene: TRBD1; V gene: TRBV11-2; clone size: once; J gene: TRBJ2-5; CDR3 DNA: TGTGCCAGCAGCTTAGAAAGCGACAGGGGGCGCGAGACCCAGTACTTC; CDR3 protein: CASSLESDRGRETQYF
D gene: TRBD1; V gene: TRBV5-4; clone size: NA; J gene: TRBJ2-2; CDR3 DNA: TGTGCCAGCAGCGGGACAGGGAGTCCGAGCACCGGGGAGCTGTTTTTT; CDR3 protein: CASSGTGSPSTGELFF
D gene: NA; V gene: TRBV19; clone size: NA; J gene: TRBJ1-2; CDR3 DNA: TGTGCCAGTAGTTTTTCCGGGACTTTCTATGGCTACACCTTC; CDR3 protein: CASSFSGTFYGYTF
D gene: TRBD2; V gene: TRBV18; clone size: NA; J gene: TRBJ2-3; CDR3 DNA: TGTGCCAGCTCACCACTAGCGGGAGATCGAGGCACAGATACGCAGTATTTT; CDR3 protein: CASSPLAGDRGTDTQYF